This is a list of T cell receptor beta chains from one sample in a study of blood T cells in healthy people across ages. TCRdb redid the calling of the 5' RACE reads with MiXCR, one entry per CDR3 protein. The sample carries hundreds of thousands of distinct CDR3 sequences, under 65% recorded once. The sample was blood. The receptors here all came from a man between 60 and 70 years old in good health. CDR3s include the opening cysteine and the closing phenylalanine or tryptophan. D genes are given only for firm matches. Rows may omit the clone size; those that give it use once, few, many or a size class.

cdr3_length,d_call,j_call,v_call,clone_size,cdr3_aa,cdr3_nt
19,TRBD2,TRBJ2-1,TRBV18,.,CASSPFESGLAGAGDEQFF,TGTGCCAGCTCACCGTTCGAGTCGGGACTAGCGGGGGCTGGGGATGAGCAGTTCTTC
12,.,TRBJ1-1,TRBV3-1,.,CASSVHHTEAFF,TGTGCCAGCAGCGTCCACCACACTGAAGCTTTCTTT
14,.,TRBJ2-7,TRBV7-9,.,CASSLNSNPYEQYF,TGTGCCAGCAGCTTAAACTCGAACCCCTACGAGCAGTACTTC
16,.,TRBJ1-5,TRBV4-1,.,CASSHRTADSNQPQHF,TGCGCCAGCAGCCATCGGACAGCAGATAGCAATCAGCCCCAGCATTTT
15,.,TRBJ1-6,TRBV20-1,.,CSATVPSSYNSPLHF,TGCAGTGCTACGGTCCCCAGCTCCTATAATTCACCCCTCCACTTT
13,TRBD1,TRBJ2-5,TRBV18,once,CASSQGTVMTQYF,TGTGCCAGCTCCCAGGGGACAGTGATGACCCAGTACTTC
11,.,TRBJ2-1,TRBV5-1,.,CASSLAKSWFF,TGCGCCAGCAGCTTGGCGAAGAGTTGGTTCTTC
14,.,TRBJ2-5,TRBV6-1,once,CASSGRLSPETQYF,TGTGCCAGCAGTGGGCGGCTAAGCCCAGAGACCCAGTACTTC
18,.,TRBJ2-1,TRBV12-3/TRBV12-4,.,CASSPGTGGLPAHNEQFF,TGTGCCAGCAGCCCTGGGACCGGAGGTCTCCCGGCCCACAATGAGCAGTTCTTC
15,TRBD2,TRBJ2-7,TRBV10-3,.,CAISDLSGEGYEQYF,TGTGCCATCAGTGACCTGTCTGGGGAGGGCTACGAGCAGTACTTC
17,.,TRBJ2-1,TRBV4-1,.,CASSQSPDSNPYNEQFF,TGCGCCAGCAGCCAAAGCCCCGACTCCAATCCTTACAATGAGCAGTTCTTC